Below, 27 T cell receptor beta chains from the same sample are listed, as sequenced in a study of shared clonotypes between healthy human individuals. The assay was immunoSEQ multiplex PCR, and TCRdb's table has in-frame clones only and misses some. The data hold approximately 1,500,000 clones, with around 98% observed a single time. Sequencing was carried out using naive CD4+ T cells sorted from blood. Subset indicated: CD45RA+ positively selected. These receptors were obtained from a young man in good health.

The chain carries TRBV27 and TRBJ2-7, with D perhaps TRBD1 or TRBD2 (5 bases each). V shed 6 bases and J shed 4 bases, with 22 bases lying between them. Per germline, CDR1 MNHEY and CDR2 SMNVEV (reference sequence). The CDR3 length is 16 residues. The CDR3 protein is CASSPLTGARGYEQYF. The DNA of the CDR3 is TGTGCCAGCAGCCCCCTGACCGGGGCTCGAGGGTACGAGCAGTACTTC.

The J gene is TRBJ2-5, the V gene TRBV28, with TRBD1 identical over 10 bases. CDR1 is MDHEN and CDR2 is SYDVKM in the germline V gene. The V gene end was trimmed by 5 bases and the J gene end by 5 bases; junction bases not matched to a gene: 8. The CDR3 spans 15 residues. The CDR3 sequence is CASSPRQGARETQYF. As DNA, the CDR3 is TGTGCCAGCAGTCCTCGACAGGGGGCGCGGGAGACCCAGTACTTC.

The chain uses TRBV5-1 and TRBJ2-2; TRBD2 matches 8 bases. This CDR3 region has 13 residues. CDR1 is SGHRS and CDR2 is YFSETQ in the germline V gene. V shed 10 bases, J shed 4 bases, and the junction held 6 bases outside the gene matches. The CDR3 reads CAWREVGTGELFF. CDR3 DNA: TGCGCCTGGCGGGAGGTTGGCACCGGGGAGCTGTTTTTT.

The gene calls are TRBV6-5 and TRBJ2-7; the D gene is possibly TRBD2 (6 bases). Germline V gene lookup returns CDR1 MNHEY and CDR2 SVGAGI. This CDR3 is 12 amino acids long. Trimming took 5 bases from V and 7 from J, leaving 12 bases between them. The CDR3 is CASSPRLGEQYF. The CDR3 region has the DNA TGTGCCAGCAGTCCCCGACTAGGGGAGCAGTACTTC.

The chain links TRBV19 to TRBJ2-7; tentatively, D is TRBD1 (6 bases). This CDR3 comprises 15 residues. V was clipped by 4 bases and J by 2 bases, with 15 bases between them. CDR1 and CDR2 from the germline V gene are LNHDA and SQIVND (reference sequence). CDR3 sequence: CASSTADRRPYEQYF. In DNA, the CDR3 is TGTGCCAGTAGTACAGCTGACAGGAGACCCTACGAGCAGTACTTC.

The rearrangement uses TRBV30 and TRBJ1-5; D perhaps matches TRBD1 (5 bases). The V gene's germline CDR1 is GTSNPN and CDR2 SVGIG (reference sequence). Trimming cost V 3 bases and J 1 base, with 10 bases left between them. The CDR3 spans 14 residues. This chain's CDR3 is CAWSGALSNQPQHF. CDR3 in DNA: TGTGCCTGGAGCGGGGCCCTAAGCAATCAGCCCCAGCATTTT.

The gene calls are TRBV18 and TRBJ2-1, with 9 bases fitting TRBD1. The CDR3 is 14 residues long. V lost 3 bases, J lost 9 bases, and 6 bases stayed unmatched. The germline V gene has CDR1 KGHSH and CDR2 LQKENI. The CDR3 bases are TGTGCCAGCTCACCCGGGACAGGGTGGCTTGAGCAGTTCTTC. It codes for CASSPGTGWLEQFF.

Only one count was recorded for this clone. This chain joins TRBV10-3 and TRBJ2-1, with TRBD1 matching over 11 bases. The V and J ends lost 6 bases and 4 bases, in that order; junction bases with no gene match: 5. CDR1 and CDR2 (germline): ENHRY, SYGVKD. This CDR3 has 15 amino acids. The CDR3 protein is CAIRAGTGGYNEQFF. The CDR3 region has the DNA TGTGCCATCAGGGCTGGGACAGGGGGATACAATGAGCAGTTCTTC.

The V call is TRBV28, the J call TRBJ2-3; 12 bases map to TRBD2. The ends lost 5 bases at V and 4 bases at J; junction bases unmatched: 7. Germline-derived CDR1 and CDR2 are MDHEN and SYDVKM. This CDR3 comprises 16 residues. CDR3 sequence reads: CASSTTSGRSSDTQYF. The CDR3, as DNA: TGTGCCAGCAGTACAACTAGCGGGAGGAGCTCAGATACGCAGTATTTT.

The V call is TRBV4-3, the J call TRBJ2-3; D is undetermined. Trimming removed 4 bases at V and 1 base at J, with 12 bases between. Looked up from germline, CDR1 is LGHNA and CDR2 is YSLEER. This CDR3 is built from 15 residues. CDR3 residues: CASSPLGFGTDTQYF. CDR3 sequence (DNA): TGCGCCAGCAGCCCCTTGGGGTTCGGCACAGATACGCAGTATTTT.

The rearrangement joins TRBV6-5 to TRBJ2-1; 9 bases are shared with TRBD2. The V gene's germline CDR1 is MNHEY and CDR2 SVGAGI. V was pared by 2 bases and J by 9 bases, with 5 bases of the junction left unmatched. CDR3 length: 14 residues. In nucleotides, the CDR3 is TGTGCCAGCAGTTACGGACTAGCGCGCAGTGAGCAGTTCTTC. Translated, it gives CASSYGLARSEQFF.

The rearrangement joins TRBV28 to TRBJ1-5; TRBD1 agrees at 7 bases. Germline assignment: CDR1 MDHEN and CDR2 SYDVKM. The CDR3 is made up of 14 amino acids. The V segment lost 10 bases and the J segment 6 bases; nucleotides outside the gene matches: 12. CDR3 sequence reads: CATTGPVLGQPQHF. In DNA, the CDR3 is TGTGCCACGACAGGGCCCGTCTTAGGTCAGCCCCAGCATTTT.

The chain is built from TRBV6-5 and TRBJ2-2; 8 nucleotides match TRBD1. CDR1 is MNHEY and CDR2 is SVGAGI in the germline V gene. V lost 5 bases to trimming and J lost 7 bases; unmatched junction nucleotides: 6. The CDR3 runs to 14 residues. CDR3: CASSGQGVGGELFF. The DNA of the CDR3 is TGTGCCAGCAGTGGACAGGGTGTCGGCGGGGAGCTGTTTTTT.

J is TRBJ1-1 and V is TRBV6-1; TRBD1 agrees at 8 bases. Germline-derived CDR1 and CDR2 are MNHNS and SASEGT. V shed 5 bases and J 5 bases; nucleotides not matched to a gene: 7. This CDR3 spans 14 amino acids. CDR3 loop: CASSQSGGWTEAFF. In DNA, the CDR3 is TGTGCCAGCAGTCAATCAGGGGGCTGGACTGAAGCTTTCTTT.

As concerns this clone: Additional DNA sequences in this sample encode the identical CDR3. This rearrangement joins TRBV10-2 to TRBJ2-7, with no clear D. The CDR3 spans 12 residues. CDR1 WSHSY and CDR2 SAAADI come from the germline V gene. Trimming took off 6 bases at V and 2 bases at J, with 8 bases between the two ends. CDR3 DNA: TGCGCCAGCAGGGACGGTCCCTACGAGCAGTACTTC. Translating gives CASRDGPYEQYF.

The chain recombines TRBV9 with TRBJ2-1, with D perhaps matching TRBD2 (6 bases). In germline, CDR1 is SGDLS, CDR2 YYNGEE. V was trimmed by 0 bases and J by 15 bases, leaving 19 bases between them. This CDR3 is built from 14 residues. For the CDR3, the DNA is TGTGCCAGCAGCGTAGTTCCGGGAGAGGGTGCGCCGTTCTTC. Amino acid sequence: CASSVVPGEGAPFF.

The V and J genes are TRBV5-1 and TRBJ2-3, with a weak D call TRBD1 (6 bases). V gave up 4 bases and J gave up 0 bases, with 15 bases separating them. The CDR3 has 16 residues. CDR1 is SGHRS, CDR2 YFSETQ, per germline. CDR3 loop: CASSGNRDTSTDTQYF. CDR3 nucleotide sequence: TGCGCCAGCAGCGGAAACCGGGACACCAGCACAGATACGCAGTATTTT. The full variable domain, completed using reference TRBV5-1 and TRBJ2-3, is KAGVTQTPRYLIKTRGQQVTLSCSPISGHRSVSWYQQTPGQGLQFLFEYFSETQRNKGNFPGRFSGRQFSNSRSEMNVSTLELGDSALYLCASSGNRDTSTDTQYFGPGTRLTVL.

Here the CDR3 reads CASRTGTEDEKLFF. The CDR3 DNA is TGCGCCAGCCGAACCGGGACAGAGGATGAAAAACTGTTTTTT. This rearrangement joins TRBV5-1 to TRBJ1-4, with 7 bases matching TRBD1. The germline CDR1 and CDR2 sequences are SGHRS and YFSETQ. This CDR3 region has 14 residues. The trim removed 7 bases at V and 6 bases at J, leaving 9 bases unmatched.

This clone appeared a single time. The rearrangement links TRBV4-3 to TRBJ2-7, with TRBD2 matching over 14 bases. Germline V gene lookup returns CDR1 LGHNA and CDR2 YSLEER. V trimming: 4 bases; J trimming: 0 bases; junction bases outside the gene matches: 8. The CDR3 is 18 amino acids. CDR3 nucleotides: TGCGCCAGCAGCCCCCGACTAGCGGGAGGGACCGGCTCCTACGAGCAGTACTTC. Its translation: CASSPRLAGGTGSYEQYF.

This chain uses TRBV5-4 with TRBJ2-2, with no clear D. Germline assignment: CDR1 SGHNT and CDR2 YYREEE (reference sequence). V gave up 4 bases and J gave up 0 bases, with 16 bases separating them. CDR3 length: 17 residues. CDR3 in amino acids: CASSPIGQPTNTGELFF. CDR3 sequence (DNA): TGTGCCAGCAGCCCAATTGGCCAGCCAACGAACACCGGGGAGCTGTTTTTT.

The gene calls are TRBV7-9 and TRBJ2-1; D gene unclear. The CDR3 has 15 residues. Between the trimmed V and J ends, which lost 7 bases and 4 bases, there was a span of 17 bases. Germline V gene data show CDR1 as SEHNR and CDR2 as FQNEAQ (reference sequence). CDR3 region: CASTRSSSLYNEQFF. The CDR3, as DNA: TGTGCCAGCACCCGGAGTAGTTCCCTTTACAATGAGCAGTTCTTC.

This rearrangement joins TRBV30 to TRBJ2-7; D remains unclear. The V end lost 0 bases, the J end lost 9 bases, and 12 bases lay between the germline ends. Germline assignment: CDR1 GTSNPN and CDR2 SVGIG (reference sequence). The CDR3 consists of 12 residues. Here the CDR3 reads CAWSVGLMVQYF. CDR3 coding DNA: TGTGCCTGGAGTGTAGGCCTTATGGTGCAGTACTTC.

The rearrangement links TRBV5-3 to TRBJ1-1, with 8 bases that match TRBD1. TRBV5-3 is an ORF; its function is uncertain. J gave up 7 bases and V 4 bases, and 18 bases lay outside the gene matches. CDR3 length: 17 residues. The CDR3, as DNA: TGTGCCAGAAGCCAACCCGGACAGGGTCCCGCTGTTGGTGAAGCTTTCTTT. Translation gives CARSQPGQGPAVGEAFF.

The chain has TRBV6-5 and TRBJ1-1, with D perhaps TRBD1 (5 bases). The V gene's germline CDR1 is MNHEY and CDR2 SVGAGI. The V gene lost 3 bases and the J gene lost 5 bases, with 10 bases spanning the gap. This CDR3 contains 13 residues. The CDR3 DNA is TGTGCCAGCAGTTATAATGGGGGGACTGAAGCTTTCTTT. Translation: CASSYNGGTEAFF.

The CDR3 here is CASSQNSIPTAEQFF. The CDR3 DNA reads as TGCGCCAGCAGCCAAAACAGTATCCCGACAGCCGAGCAGTTCTTC. V and J are TRBV4-1 and TRBJ2-1, with a possible D match to TRBD1 (5 bases). The CDR3 sequence is 15 residues long. The germline gives CDR1 MGHRA, CDR2 YSYEKL. The V gene lost 2 bases and the J gene lost 10 bases, with 18 bases spanning the gap.

The CDR3 is CASNPGQGWSGANVLTF. CDR3 DNA: TGCGCCAGCAACCCGGGACAGGGTTGGTCTGGGGCCAACGTCCTGACTTTC. The V gene is TRBV5-1, the J gene TRBJ2-6; TRBD1 matches at 9 bases. CDR3 length equals 17 residues. Germline CDR1 and CDR2: SGHRS and YFSETQ. After removal of 6 bases from V and 1 base from J, the junction contained 8 bases not matched to a gene. The whole variable domain, remainder taken from reference TRBV5-1 and TRBJ2-6, is KAGVTQTPRYLIKTRGQQVTLSCSPISGHRSVSWYQQTPGQGLQFLFEYFSETQRNKGNFPGRFSGRQFSNSRSEMNVSTLELGDSALYLCASNPGQGWSGANVLTFGAGSRLTVL.

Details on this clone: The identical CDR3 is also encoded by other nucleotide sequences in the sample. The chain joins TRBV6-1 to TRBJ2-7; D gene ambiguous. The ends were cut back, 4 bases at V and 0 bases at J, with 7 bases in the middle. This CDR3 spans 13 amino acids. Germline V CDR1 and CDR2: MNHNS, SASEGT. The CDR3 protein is CASSALSSYEQYF. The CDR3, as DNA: TGTGCCAGCAGTGCTCTGAGCTCCTACGAGCAGTACTTC.